This TCR beta chain was identified in a study of T-cell reconstitution after alpha-beta-depleted transplantation in children. A TCRbeta library incorporating unique molecular identifiers was prepared. One entry per CDR3 protein results from TCRdb running MiXCR on the PCR reads. The table has 530,000 or so distinct CDR3 sequences, roughly a quarter seen once. A remark on this clonotype: The antigen remains unidentified. The germline gene is not matched at one end of the junction; a read error may be the cause.

The CDR3 runs 14 residues. Study-wide points: A year had passed since transplant, and T-cell counts and diversity by then came mostly from newly produced T cells. High day-60 TCRbeta diversity in some patients came from surviving recipient T cells and thymic progenitors.

This TCR derives from a boy younger than two with Wiskott-Aldrich syndrome, due to receive a stem cell transplant. V and J are TRBV12-3 or TRBV12-4 and TRBJ2-3; 8 bases agree with TRBD2. The specimen was PBMCs, collected before TCRalphabeta/CD19-depleted stem cell transplant. CDR3 region: CASSQSGSRDTQYF. CDR3 sequence (DNA): TGTGCCAGCAGTCAAAGCGGGAGCAGAGATACGCAGTATTTT.